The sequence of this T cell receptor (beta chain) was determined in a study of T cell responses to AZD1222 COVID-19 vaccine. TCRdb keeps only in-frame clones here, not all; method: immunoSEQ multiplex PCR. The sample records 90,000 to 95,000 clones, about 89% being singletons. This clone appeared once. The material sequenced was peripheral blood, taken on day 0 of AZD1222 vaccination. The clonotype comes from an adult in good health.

The DNA of the CDR3 is TGTGCCAGCAGTTCCCCAATTGGGGGGTCTGGGGCCAACGTCCTGACTTTC. Amino acids: CASSSPIGGSGANVLTF. The J gene is TRBJ2-6, the V gene TRBV27; tentative D call: TRBD2 (6 bases). Trimming stripped 4 bases from V and 1 base from J, with 14 bases between. CDR3 size: 17 residues. The germline V gene encodes CDR1 MNHEY and CDR2 SMNVEV (reference sequence).